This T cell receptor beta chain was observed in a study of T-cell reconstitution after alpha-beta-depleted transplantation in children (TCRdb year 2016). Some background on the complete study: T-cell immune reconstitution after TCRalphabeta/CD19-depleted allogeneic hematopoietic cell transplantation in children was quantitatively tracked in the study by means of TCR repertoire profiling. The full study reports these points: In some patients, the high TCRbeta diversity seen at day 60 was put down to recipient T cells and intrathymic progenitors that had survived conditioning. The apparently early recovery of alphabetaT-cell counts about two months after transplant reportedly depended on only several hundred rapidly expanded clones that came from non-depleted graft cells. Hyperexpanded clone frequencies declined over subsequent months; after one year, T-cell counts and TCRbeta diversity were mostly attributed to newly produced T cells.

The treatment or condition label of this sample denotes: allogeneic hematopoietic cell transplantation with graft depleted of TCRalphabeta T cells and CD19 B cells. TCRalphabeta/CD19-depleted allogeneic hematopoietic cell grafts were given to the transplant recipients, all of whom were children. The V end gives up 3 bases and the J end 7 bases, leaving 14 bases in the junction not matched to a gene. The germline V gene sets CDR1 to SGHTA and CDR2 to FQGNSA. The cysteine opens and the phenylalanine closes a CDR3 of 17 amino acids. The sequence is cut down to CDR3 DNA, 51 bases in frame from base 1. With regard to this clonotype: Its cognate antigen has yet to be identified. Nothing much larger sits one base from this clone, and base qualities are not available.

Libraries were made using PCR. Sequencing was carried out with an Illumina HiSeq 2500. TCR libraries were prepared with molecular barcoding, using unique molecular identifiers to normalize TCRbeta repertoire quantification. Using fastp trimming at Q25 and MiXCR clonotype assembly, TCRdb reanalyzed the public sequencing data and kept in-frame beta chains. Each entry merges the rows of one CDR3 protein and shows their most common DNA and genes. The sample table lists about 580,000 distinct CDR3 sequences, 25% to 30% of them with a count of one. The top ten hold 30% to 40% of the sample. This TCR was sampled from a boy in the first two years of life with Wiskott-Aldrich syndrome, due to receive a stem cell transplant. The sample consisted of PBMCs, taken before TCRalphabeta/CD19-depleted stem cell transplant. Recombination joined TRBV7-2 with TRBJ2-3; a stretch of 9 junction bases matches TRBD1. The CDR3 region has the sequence CASSFRPGQGLSYTQYF. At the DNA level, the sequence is TGTGCCAGCAGCTTCCGACCGGGACAGGGTCTATCATATACGCAGTATTTT.